A single sample gave rise to the 30 T cell receptor beta chains below, sequenced in a study of cytomegalovirus exposure and HLA in healthy donors. The primer mix had 60 Vbeta and 13 Jbeta primers. Clones were sequenced by immunoSEQ multiplex PCR, and TCRdb holds only the in-frame ones, with some missing. The data hold approximately 160,000 clones, with over 65% observed a single time. Sequenced sample: PBMCs. These receptors all stem from a woman between 40 and 55 years old in good health and CMV-seropositive.

This clone was detected only once. The chain uses TRBV7-9 and TRBJ1-1, with TRBD1 identical over 7 bases. The CDR3 covers 15 residues. Unmatched junction bases numbered 13, after V lost 1 base and J lost 11 bases. CDR1 and CDR2 from the germline V gene are SEHNR and FQNEAQ (reference sequence). The CDR3 loop reads CASSLVEGGESGAFF. The CDR3 region has the DNA TGTGCCAGCAGCTTAGTCGAAGGGGGCGAGAGCGGGGCTTTCTTT.

The rearrangement uses TRBV7-9 and TRBJ1-2; D is unclear. Germline CDR1 and CDR2: SEHNR and FQNEAQ (reference sequence). This CDR3 is built from 14 residues. With 1 base removed from V and 8 bases from J, the gap between germline ends came to 14 bases. The DNA of the CDR3 is TGTGCCAGCAGCTTAGGGGCCAGTTCCGAGGGCTACACCTTC. Translated: CASSLGASSEGYTF.

This chain joins TRBV5-5 and TRBJ2-7, with D hard to call. The CDR3 is made up of 12 amino acids. V gave up 7 bases and J gave up 2 bases, with 10 bases separating them. The germline V gene encodes CDR1 SGHKS and CDR2 YYEKEE (reference sequence). In DNA, the CDR3 is TGTGCCAGCGCCCTCAGGACCTACGAGCAGTACTTC. Its protein is CASALRTYEQYF.

The rearrangement uses TRBV6-5 and TRBJ2-1, with 11 positions matching TRBD2. Losses at the gene ends were 4 bases for V and 0 bases for J; bases not matched to a gene: 2. CDR3 length: 16 residues. CDR1 MNHEY and CDR2 SVGAGI come from the germline V gene. The CDR3 is CASSSLAGDSYNEQFF. In DNA form, the CDR3 reads TGTGCCAGCAGTTCACTAGCGGGGGACTCCTACAATGAGCAGTTCTTC.

CDR3 residues: CASRRDTPTYEQYF. CDR3 sequence (DNA): TGTGCCAGCAGACGGGACACCCCTACCTACGAGCAGTACTTC. The chain couples TRBV6-6 to TRBJ2-7; possibly TRBD1 for D (6 bases). Trimming cost V 6 bases and J 2 bases, with 14 bases left between them. Germline V gives CDR1 MNHNY, CDR2 SVGAGI (reference sequence). This CDR3 spans 14 amino acids.

The count of this clone is one. V gene TRBV5-4 combines with J gene TRBJ1-4; 7 positions agree with TRBD1. Trimming took 4 bases from V and 4 from J; bases not matched to a gene: 4. Looked up from germline, CDR1 is SGHNT and CDR2 is YYREEE (reference sequence). The CDR3 is made up of 14 amino acids. The CDR3 DNA reads TGTGCCAGCAGCCCCCGGGACAGTAATGAAAAACTGTTTTTT. Translation gives CASSPRDSNEKLFF.

V is TRBV11-1 and J is TRBJ2-1; TRBD2 aligns across 7 bases. The CDR3 is 14 amino acids. The V gene's germline CDR1 is SGHAT and CDR2 FQDESV (reference sequence). V lost 7 bases to trimming and J lost 0 bases; unmatched junction nucleotides: 3. CDR3 residues: CASTSGGSYNEQFF. The DNA of the CDR3 is TGTGCCAGCACCTCGGGAGGCTCCTACAATGAGCAGTTCTTC. Supplemented by reference TRBV11-1 and TRBJ2-1, the full variable domain reads EAEVAQSPRYKITEKSQAVAFWCDPISGHATLYWYRQILGQGPELLVQFQDESVVDDSQLPKDRFSAERLKGVDSTLKIQPAELGDSAMYLCASTSGGSYNEQFFGPGTRLTVL.

This clone came up a few times. The chain is built from TRBV27 and TRBJ2-5, with D unresolved. Trimming left V 5 bases short and J 0 bases short, with 10 bases between. There are 14 residues in the CDR3. The germline CDR1 and CDR2 sequences are MNHEY and SMNVEV (reference sequence). The CDR3 here is CASSPHTYQETQYF. CDR3 coding DNA: TGTGCCAGCAGTCCTCACACGTACCAAGAGACCCAGTACTTC.

This sequence joins TRBV7-9 and TRBJ1-1; the D gene is possibly TRBD1 (6 bases). CDR1 is SEHNR and CDR2 is FQNEAQ in the germline V gene (reference sequence). The CDR3 runs 14 residues. V dropped 4 bases and J dropped 1 base, with 10 bases sitting between them. This CDR3 is CASSSDSSNTEAFF. The CDR3 nucleotides are TGTGCCAGCAGCTCGGACAGTTCGAACACTGAAGCTTTCTTT.

This clone was seen a few times. V gene TRBV19 combines with J gene TRBJ2-2; no clear D gene. Trimming left V 8 bases short and J 3 bases short, with 13 bases between. This CDR3 is built from 14 residues. Germline V gives CDR1 LNHDA, CDR2 SQIVND (reference sequence). CDR3 in DNA: TGTGCCAGTGAGAGAATTTCCGACACCGGGGAGCTGTTTTTT. The encoded protein is CASERISDTGELFF.

The gene calls are TRBV19 and TRBJ1-6, with TRBD1 matching 8 bases. Trimming took 7 bases from V and 6 from J; bases not matched to a gene: 5. The CDR3 runs 14 residues. Looked up from germline, CDR1 is LNHDA and CDR2 is SQIVND (reference sequence). The CDR3 DNA follows: TGTGCCAGTACCCAGGGGGCTCTTAATTCACCCCTCCACTTT. As protein: CASTQGALNSPLHF.

The gene calls are TRBV28 and TRBJ2-7; TRBD1 aligns across 9 bases. The CDR3 consists of 14 residues. Germline CDR1 and CDR2: MDHEN and SYDVKM. Trimming cost V 7 bases and J 2 bases; bases outside gene matches: 6. The CDR3 reads CASTRQGGPYEQYF. The CDR3 nucleotides read TGTGCCAGCACCAGACAGGGGGGCCCCTACGAGCAGTACTTC. The full variable domain, completed using reference TRBV28 and TRBJ2-7, is DVKVTQSSRYLVKRTGEKVFLECVQDMDHENMFWYRQDPGLGLRLIYFSYDVKMKEKGDIPEGYSVSREKKERFSLILESASTNQTSMYLCASTRQGGPYEQYFGPGTRLTVT.

The V and J genes are TRBV7-2 and TRBJ1-1; 7 nucleotides align to TRBD1. Germline CDR1 and CDR2: SGHTA and FQGNSA. The CDR3 spans 13 residues. Trimming took 2 bases from V and 8 from J; bases not matched to a gene: 5. For the CDR3, the DNA is TGTGCCAGCAGCTTAAGACAGGGCCGCGAAGCTTTCTTT. As protein: CASSLRQGREAFF. Supplemented by reference TRBV7-2 and TRBJ1-1, the full variable domain reads GAGVSQSPSNKVTEKGKDVELRCDPISGHTALYWYRQSLGQGLEFLIYFQGNSAPDKSGLPSDRFSAERTGGSVSTLTIQRTQQEDSAVYLCASSLRQGREAFFGQGTRLTVV.

This clone showed up just once. The chain recombines TRBV2 with TRBJ1-5, with 7 bases aligning to TRBD1. The CDR3 has 14 amino acids. Per germline, CDR1 SNHLY and CDR2 FYNNEI. After removal of 5 bases from V and 5 bases from J, the junction contained 6 bases not matched to a gene. This chain's CDR3 is CASSYGQVDQPQHF. In nucleotides, the CDR3 is TGTGCCAGCAGTTACGGACAGGTCGATCAGCCCCAGCATTTT.

This clone was detected only a few times. The V and J genes are TRBV12-2 and TRBJ2-7; the table's D call of TRBD1 was not tested on the DNA. TRBV12-2 is marked as a pseudogene. The CDR3 consists of 13 residues. CDR3 loop: CAHGTGLNYEQYF. Written as DNA, the CDR3 is TGTGCACATGGGACAGGACTCAACTACGAGCAGTACTTC.

This clone was picked up one time. CDR3 nucleotide sequence: TGTGCCAGCAGTCTAGCGGGAGTGCAGTACTTC. Translating gives CASSLAGVQYF. J is TRBJ2-7 and V is TRBV28; TRBD2 matches at 10 bases. CDR1 and CDR2 (germline): MDHEN, SYDVKM. J lost 9 bases, V lost 5 bases, and 1 base had no gene match. The CDR3 has 11 residues.

CDR3 loop: CSGLGVEQFF. The CDR3 bases are TGCAGTGGATTGGGAGTTGAGCAGTTCTTC. V is TRBV20-1 and J is TRBJ2-1; the D gene is possibly TRBD2 (5 bases). Germline-derived CDR1 and CDR2 are DFQATT and SNEGSKA (reference sequence). The CDR3 is made up of 10 amino acids. V was trimmed by 7 bases and J by 9 bases, leaving 10 bases between them.

On this clone itself: Other DNA sequences in the same sample also yield this CDR3. The chain has TRBV21-1 and TRBJ1-1. TRBV21-1 is flagged as a pseudogene. The CDR3 is 12 amino acids. CDR3 coding DNA: TGTGCCAGAACCCACGGTAGCACTGAAGCCTTCTTT. It codes for CARTHGSTEAFF.

This clone has just a few counts. The chain recombines TRBV6-6 with TRBJ1-5; TRBD1 matches 8 bases. The CDR3 runs to 14 residues. The V and J ends lost 2 bases and 7 bases, in that order; junction bases with no gene match: 4. The V gene's germline CDR1 is MNHNY and CDR2 SVGAGI (reference sequence). The CDR3 nucleotides read TGTGCCAGCAGTTACGACAGGGGAAGGCAGCCCCAGCATTTT. It yields the protein CASSYDRGRQPQHF.

The V gene is TRBV5-6, the J gene TRBJ2-7; 9 nucleotides agree with TRBD1. CDR3 length: 15 residues. Germline V gives CDR1 SGHDT, CDR2 YYEEEE. V shed 4 bases and J 6 bases; nucleotides not matched to a gene: 11. The CDR3 protein is CASSGTGTGKGEQYF. DNA of the CDR3: TGTGCCAGCAGCGGAACCGGGACAGGGAAAGGCGAGCAGTACTTC.

The chain joins TRBV7-6 to TRBJ2-5, with unresolved D. The CDR3 extends over 13 amino acids. V was trimmed by 5 bases and J by 1 base, leaving 8 bases between them. Germline-derived CDR1 and CDR2 are SGHVS and FNYEAQ. The CDR3 reads CASSTEFQETQYF. CDR3 DNA sequence: TGTGCCAGCAGCACAGAGTTCCAAGAGACCCAGTACTTC.

This clone was picked up a small number of times. The rearrangement links TRBV4-3 to TRBJ2-1; D call uncertain. The germline V and J ends were trimmed by 0 bases and 0 bases, with 6 bases remaining between them. This CDR3 has 15 residues. Germline V gives CDR1 LGHNA, CDR2 YSLEER. CDR3 DNA: TGCGCCAGCAGCCAAGAAGCGAGCTCCTACAATGAGCAGTTCTTC. Encoded protein: CASSQEASSYNEQFF.

The V gene is TRBV18, the J gene TRBJ2-7, with a tentative D call TRBD1 (5 bases). This CDR3 comprises 12 residues. Germline V gene sequence: CDR1 KGHSH, CDR2 LQKENI. Trimming cost V 3 bases and J 3 bases, with 6 bases left between them. The DNA of the CDR3 is TGTGCCAGCTCACCCGACAGCTACGAGCAGTACTTC. This translates into CASSPDSYEQYF.

A word on this clone: The germline gene is not matched at one end of the junction; a read error may be the cause. The chain joins TRBV29-1 to TRBJ1-5; TRBD1 matches 7 bases. The germline V gene has CDR1 SQVTM and CDR2 ANQGSEA. There are 14 residues in the CDR3. CDR3 in DNA: TGCAGCGTTTCACAGGGGAACGGCAATCAGCCCCAGAATTTT. Amino acids: CSVSQGNGNQPQNF.

V and J are TRBV4-2 and TRBJ2-7, with D maybe TRBD2 (5 bases). V shed 0 bases and J shed 4 bases, with 10 bases lying between them. CDR3 length: 14 residues. Germline V gene sequence: CDR1 LGHNA, CDR2 YNFKEQ. CDR3 sequence (DNA): TGTGCCAGCAGCCAAGAATCCCGCGGGTACGAGCAGTACTTC. As protein: CASSQESRGYEQYF.

This chain connects TRBV6-1 to TRBJ2-5, with 10 bases identical to TRBD1. The germline CDR1 and CDR2 sequences are MNHNS and SASEGT. The CDR3 runs to 15 residues. Trimming at V came to 4 bases and at J to 4 bases, leaving 6 bases not matched to a gene. CDR3 sequence (DNA): TGTGCCAGCAGTGCGACAGGGGGCCGGGTAGAGACCCAGTACTTC. It encodes CASSATGGRVETQYF.

The chain has TRBV10-3 and TRBJ1-2; TRBD1 aligns across 10 bases. J gave up 6 bases and V 6 bases, and 7 bases lay outside the gene matches. There are 14 residues in the CDR3. Per the germline V gene, CDR1 is ENHRY and CDR2 is SYGVKD. The CDR3 sequence: CAIRDGQGGNGYTF. Here the CDR3 DNA reads TGTGCCATCAGGGATGGACAGGGGGGCAATGGCTACACCTTC.

This clone was seen only once. The V and J genes are TRBV5-1 and TRBJ2-7, with D perhaps TRBD1 (5 bases). Germline values: CDR1 SGHRS, CDR2 YFSETQ. The length of the CDR3 is 15 residues. Deletions cut 1 base from V and 3 bases from J, with 14 bases between. Here the CDR3 DNA reads TGCGCCAGCAGCTTGACAGGATCCCTCCTCTACGAGCAGTACTTC. Amino acid sequence: CASSLTGSLLYEQYF.

The rearrangement joins TRBV6-5 to TRBJ1-2, with 7 bases lining up with TRBD1. Germline V gene data show CDR1 as MNHEY and CDR2 as SVGAGI. V lost 2 bases to trimming and J lost 1 base; unmatched junction nucleotides: 7. This CDR3 is 16 amino acids long. The CDR3 here is CASSYGSGGVNYGYTF. In DNA, the CDR3 is TGTGCCAGCAGTTACGGGTCAGGGGGAGTTAACTATGGCTACACCTTC.

V usage is TRBV5-6 and J usage is TRBJ1-2; no clear D. The CDR3 spans 12 residues. Germline V gene data show CDR1 as SGHDT and CDR2 as YYEEEE. Trimming removed 4 bases from V and 5 bases from J, with 9 bases in between. The CDR3 protein is CASSAYEYGYTF. The CDR3 coding sequence is TGTGCCAGCAGCGCCTACGAATATGGCTACACCTTC.